The 22 T cell receptor beta chains reported below all come from one sample, sequenced in a study of radiation and T cells in renal cell carcinoma. TCRdb's table, derived via immunoSEQ multiplex PCR, lists solely in-frame clones and lacks some. The sample records 130,000 to 150,000 clones, 75% to 90% being singletons. Time point meaning: blood 4 weeks post-SBRT, at nephrectomy. The sample's treatment: 15 Gy SBRT to primary tumor, nephrectomy 4 weeks later. This specimen consisted of blood, obtained from a patient whose treatment included radiotherapy and nephrectomy. The receptors were gathered from a woman aged 45 to 65 with renal cell carcinoma.

The rearrangement joins TRBV28 to TRBJ2-7, with TRBD1 matching over 10 bases. Germline CDR1 is MDHEN and CDR2 is SYDVKM. This CDR3 spans 14 amino acids. Trimming removed 5 bases from V and 7 bases from J; junction bases left unmatched: 8. Here the CDR3 DNA reads TGTGCCAGCAGTCCCCCGGGACAGGGGTTGGAGCAGTACTTC. This gives the protein CASSPPGQGLEQYF.

The chain combines TRBV30 with TRBJ2-3; D gene ambiguous. The V and J ends lost 7 bases and 9 bases respectively, with 11 bases between them. Germline loops: CDR1 GTSNPN, CDR2 SVGIG (reference sequence). The CDR3 has 10 amino acids. The CDR3 loop reads CASIGGTQYF. The CDR3 DNA follows: TGTGCCTCTATAGGTGGGACGCAGTATTTT.

The chain joins TRBV4-1 to TRBJ2-7; no definite D call. The CDR3 runs 14 residues. V was pared by 1 base and J by 4 bases, with 11 bases between. Germline loops: CDR1 MGHRA, CDR2 YSYEKL. The CDR3 spells CASSQVSRGYEQYF. CDR3 nucleotide sequence: TGCGCCAGCAGCCAAGTATCCCGTGGATACGAGCAGTACTTC.

The chain employs TRBV20-1 and TRBJ1-1; D is unclear. The germline V gene encodes CDR1 DFQATT and CDR2 SNEGSKA (reference sequence). The V end was cut by 3 bases, the J end by 7 bases, with 9 bases between. The CDR3 totals 11 residues. The CDR3 here is CSASLNGEAFF. The DNA of the CDR3 is TGCAGTGCTAGTTTAAATGGTGAAGCTTTCTTT.

This sequence joins TRBV19 and TRBJ2-5; 12 bases map to TRBD2. The length of the CDR3 is 15 residues. Germline CDR1 is LNHDA and CDR2 is SQIVND (reference sequence). The J segment lost 0 bases and the V segment lost 8 bases, leaving 4 bases of the junction unmatched. CDR3 amino acids: CASRRLAGDQETQYF. The CDR3 DNA reads TGTGCCAGTCGTCGACTAGCGGGGGACCAAGAGACCCAGTACTTC.

This chain uses TRBV19 with TRBJ2-5; D is unclear. The CDR3 sequence is 18 residues long. V lost 7 bases, J lost 5 bases, and 29 bases lay in between. Germline V gene sequence: CDR1 LNHDA, CDR2 SQIVND (reference sequence). In DNA, the CDR3 is TGTGCCAGTACCACTCCTTACCCTCGGACGGGCGGACGGGAGACCCAGTACTTC. The encoded protein is CASTTPYPRTGGRETQYF.

The rearrangement links TRBV7-8 to TRBJ2-7, with 7 bases matching TRBD2. Germline V lookup: CDR1 SGHVS, CDR2 FQNEAQ. The J segment lost 3 bases and the V segment lost 5 bases, leaving 7 bases of the junction unmatched. CDR3 length: 14 amino acids. CDR3 in DNA: TGTGCCAGCAGCCCCCGGGGAGGGGTCTACGAGCAGTACTTC. Amino acids: CASSPRGGVYEQYF.

This chain connects TRBV15 to TRBJ2-2; no reliable D call. Trimming removed 0 bases from V and 5 bases from J, with 10 bases in between. This CDR3 contains 15 residues. Germline values: CDR1 LNHNV, CDR2 YYDKDF (reference sequence). CDR3 DNA sequence: TGTGCCACCAGCAGAGATGGGTCAAGGACCGGGGAGCTGTTTTTT. It is translated as CATSRDGSRTGELFF.

The chain recombines TRBV9 with TRBJ2-2, with D unclear. This CDR3 contains 14 residues. Trimming left V 3 bases short and J 2 bases short, with 8 bases between. Germline CDR1 is SGDLS and CDR2 is YYNGEE. The CDR3: CASSEGPNTGELFF. CDR3 in DNA: TGTGCCAGCAGCGAGGGTCCCAACACCGGGGAGCTGTTTTTT.

The chain recombines TRBV2 with TRBJ1-2; the D gene is possibly TRBD1 (6 bases). The germline CDR1 and CDR2 sequences are SNHLY and FYNNEI. The V and J ends lost 5 bases and 5 bases respectively, with 12 bases between them. CDR3 length equals 13 residues. The CDR3 bases are TGTGCCAGCAGTCCAGACGGACAGTATGGCTACACCTTC. Amino acids: CASSPDGQYGYTF.

The chain uses TRBV2 and TRBJ2-3; D not certain. Trimming removed 4 bases at V and 0 bases at J, with 11 bases between. Germline values: CDR1 SNHLY, CDR2 FYNNEI. The CDR3 contains 15 residues. CDR3 in amino acids: CASSGEHPSTDTQYF. CDR3 coding DNA: TGTGCCAGCAGTGGGGAACACCCTAGCACAGATACGCAGTATTTT. Using reference TRBV2 and TRBJ2-3 for the parts outside the CDR3, the full variable domain is EPEVTQTPSHQVTQMGQEVILRCVPISNHLYFYWYRQILGQKVEFLVSFYNNEISEKSEIFDDQFSVERPDGSNFTLKIRSTKLEDSAMYFCASSGEHPSTDTQYFGPGTRLTVL.

V gene TRBV7-2 combines with J gene TRBJ2-3; D is uncertain. The germline V and J ends were trimmed by 5 bases and 0 bases, with 6 bases remaining between them. The CDR3 spans 13 residues. Germline values: CDR1 SGHTA, CDR2 FQGNSA. The CDR3 reads CASSQGSTDTQYF. Here the CDR3 DNA reads TGTGCCAGCAGCCAAGGGAGCACAGATACGCAGTATTTT.

This chain links TRBV30 with TRBJ1-2, with TRBD1 as a possible D gene (5 bases). Trimming stripped 0 bases from V and 2 bases from J, with 7 bases between. Germline loops: CDR1 GTSNPN, CDR2 SVGIG (reference sequence). The CDR3 totals 13 residues. The CDR3 protein is CAWSVGLNYGYTF. The CDR3 DNA follows: TGTGCCTGGAGTGTGGGGCTAAACTATGGCTACACCTTC.

J is TRBJ2-3 and V is TRBV7-2, with D possibly being TRBD1 (5 bases). The CDR3 runs 15 residues. V was trimmed by 1 base and J by 4 bases, leaving 12 bases between them. Germline V gives CDR1 SGHTA, CDR2 FQGNSA. The CDR3 nucleotides read TGTGCCAGCAGCTTAGTATCCAGGGTCGCAGATACGCAGTATTTT. Its protein is CASSLVSRVADTQYF.

This chain links TRBV5-1 with TRBJ2-5; 12 positions match TRBD1. The germline gives CDR1 SGHRS, CDR2 YFSETQ. V gave up 3 bases and J gave up 5 bases; unmatched junction bases: 5. The CDR3 has 15 residues. In nucleotides, the CDR3 is TGCGCCAGCAGCTGGGGACAGGGGGCGAAGGAGACCCAGTACTTC. Residues: CASSWGQGAKETQYF.

This sequence joins TRBV28 and TRBJ1-3; possibly TRBD1 for D (5 bases). The length of the CDR3 is 14 residues. CDR1 and CDR2 from the germline V gene are MDHEN and SYDVKM. The V end was cut by 3 bases, the J end by 3 bases, with 9 bases between. CDR3 protein: CASSFRGDGNTIYF. The CDR3 coding sequence is TGTGCCAGCAGTTTTAGGGGAGATGGAAACACCATATATTTT.

As DNA, the CDR3 is TGTGCCAGCAGCAAACCTAGCGGGAGGCGGGGACCGGAGCAGTACTTC. This codes for CASSKPSGRRGPEQYF. The chain links TRBV5-4 to TRBJ2-7; 11 nucleotides align to TRBD2. With 4 bases clipped from V and 7 bases from J, the junction kept 13 bases outside the gene matches. Germline CDR1 reads SGHNT; CDR2 reads YYREEE (reference sequence). The CDR3 is 16 amino acids.

This chain links TRBV14 with TRBJ1-1; TRBD1 is a possible D gene (5 bases). The germline gives CDR1 SGHDN, CDR2 FVKESK. The ends were cut back, 3 bases at V and 4 bases at J, with 12 bases in the middle. This CDR3 region has 14 residues. The CDR3: CASSHREWGTEAFF. In DNA, the CDR3 is TGTGCCAGCAGCCACAGGGAATGGGGCACTGAAGCTTTCTTT.

In DNA, the CDR3 is TGTGCCTGGAGTTTCCACGGACAGGGGAACACCGGGGAGCTGTTTTTT. Protein sequence: CAWSFHGQGNTGELFF. The J gene is TRBJ2-2, the V gene TRBV30, with 8 bases that match TRBD1. V was clipped by 2 bases and J by 1 base; unmatched bases: 6. The CDR3 is 16 residues long. Germline assignment: CDR1 GTSNPN and CDR2 SVGIG (reference sequence).

Remarks on this clone: Other DNA sequences in the same sample also yield this CDR3. The chain couples TRBV19 to TRBJ2-3; D not resolved. Trimming shortened V by 6 bases and J by 3 bases, and 4 bases separated the two germline ends. CDR3 length: 11 residues. Germline V CDR1 and CDR2: LNHDA, SQIVND (reference sequence). The CDR3 reads CASRSTDTQYF. CDR3 sequence (DNA): TGTGCCAGTAGGTCGACAGATACGCAGTATTTT.

This clone is a singleton in its sample. The chain recombines TRBV5-4 with TRBJ2-1; D is possibly TRBD1 (6 bases). CDR1 SGHNT and CDR2 YYREEE come from the germline V gene (reference sequence). Trimming removed 4 bases at V and 6 bases at J, with 17 bases between. The CDR3 totals 15 residues. CDR3: CASSTGHEVGNEQFF. The CDR3 DNA reads TGTGCCAGCAGCACGGGACATGAGGTTGGCAATGAGCAGTTCTTC.

The V and J genes are TRBV7-2 and TRBJ2-7, with D possibly being TRBD2 (5 bases). V was trimmed by 5 bases and J by 0 bases, leaving 14 bases between them. CDR1 is SGHTA, CDR2 FQGNSA, per germline. The CDR3 has 15 amino acids. The CDR3 here is CASSNLADSSYEQYF. Written as DNA, the CDR3 is TGTGCCAGCAGCAACCTAGCCGACTCCTCCTACGAGCAGTACTTC.